A single sample gave rise to the 23 T cell receptor beta chains below, sequenced in a study of immune reconstitution after stem cell transplant in scleroderma. TCRdb fed the RT-PCR reads into MiXCR, producing one record per CDR3 protein. The table shows approximately 5,000 distinct CDR3 sequences, with around 8.5% occurring only once. Sampling was done before or after autologous hematopoietic stem cell transplantation (not recorded which). The receptors originated from a male donor with systemic sclerosis.

This chain uses TRBV28 with TRBJ1-4; possibly TRBD1 for D (5 bases). The CDR3 extends over 14 amino acids. The V gene's germline CDR1 is MDHEN and CDR2 SYDVKM. Trimming took 3 bases from V and 8 from J, leaving 13 bases between them. The CDR3 is CASSFRGAGEKLFF. DNA of the CDR3: TGTGCCAGCAGTTTTCGAGGGGCCGGGGAAAAACTGTTTTTT.

The J gene is TRBJ1-4, the V gene TRBV7-9; D is perhaps TRBD1 (5 bases). The CDR3 sequence is 16 residues long. Germline CDR1 is SEHNR and CDR2 is FQNEAQ (reference sequence). Trimming took off 5 bases at V and 2 bases at J, with 15 bases between the two ends. The chain's CDR3 is CASSRSRGETNEKLFF. The CDR3 DNA sequence: TGTGCCAGCAGCAGGAGCCGGGGGGAGACTAATGAAAAACTGTTTTTT.

The rearrangement joins TRBV5-4 to TRBJ1-5; tentatively, D is TRBD1 (5 bases). The germline V gene encodes CDR1 SGHNT and CDR2 YYREEE (reference sequence). The ends were cut back, 5 bases at V and 1 base at J, with 10 bases in the middle. This CDR3 contains 14 residues. In DNA, the CDR3 is TGTGCCAGCAGTTCGAGGGGAAGCAATCAGCCCCAGCATTTT. It translates to CASSSRGSNQPQHF.

The chain carries TRBV7-2 and TRBJ1-1; no firm D call. The ends were cut back, 2 bases at V and 8 bases at J, with 9 bases in the middle. Germline assignment: CDR1 SGHTA and CDR2 FQGNSA. This CDR3 is built from 12 residues. CDR3 residues: CASSLFTGEAFF. The CDR3 DNA follows: TGTGCCAGCAGCTTATTCACGGGCGAAGCTTTCTTT.

This clonotype is deemed medium-sized. The V call is TRBV6-2 or TRBV6-3, the J call TRBJ2-7, with a weak D call TRBD1 (6 bases). In germline, CDR1 is MNHEY, CDR2 SVGEGT. The germline V and J ends were trimmed by 0 bases and 2 bases, with 8 bases remaining between them. The CDR3 consists of 14 residues. The CDR3 sequence: CASSYSNRAYEQYF. The CDR3 coding sequence is TGTGCCAGCAGTTACTCAAACAGGGCCTACGAGCAGTACTTC.

This clonotype is medium-sized (0.01 to 0.1%). The chain is built from TRBV19 and TRBJ2-1; D gene uncertain. The CDR3 contains 10 residues. Germline V gives CDR1 LNHDA, CDR2 SQIVND (reference sequence). The V and J ends lost 2 bases and 15 bases respectively, with 8 bases between them. CDR3 sequence reads: CASSIQLRFF. The DNA for the CDR3 is TGTGCCAGTAGTATACAGCTTCGGTTCTTC.

The gene calls are TRBV15 and TRBJ1-1, with D maybe TRBD1 (5 bases). V lost 0 bases and J 6 bases, leaving 20 bases between the germline ends. Germline V gene lookup returns CDR1 LNHNV and CDR2 YYDKDF (reference sequence). CDR3 size: 17 residues. The CDR3 spells CATSRDQPPGLYAEAFF. The DNA for the CDR3 is TGTGCCACCAGCAGAGATCAGCCGCCAGGGTTGTACGCTGAAGCTTTCTTT.

This chain connects TRBV12-3 or TRBV12-4 to TRBJ1-1; 10 bases align to TRBD1. Germline trimming cut 10 bases from V and 6 bases from J; bases unmatched to any gene: 8. The CDR3 runs 13 residues. The CDR3 DNA reads TGTGCCAACAGCGCCGGACAGGGGGCTGAAGCTTTCTTT. It yields the protein CANSAGQGAEAFF.

This chain uses TRBV7-2 with TRBJ2-3; D is perhaps TRBD2 (5 bases). Per germline, CDR1 SGHTA and CDR2 FQGNSA. This CDR3 is 15 amino acids long. Trimming removed 5 bases from V and 0 bases from J, with 12 bases in between. The CDR3 spells CASSGTRVSTDTQYF. The DNA of the CDR3 is TGTGCCAGCAGCGGAACTAGGGTGAGCACAGATACGCAGTATTTT.

This clonotype was observed a handful of times. This chain links TRBV10-3 with TRBJ2-5; TRBD1 is a possible D gene (6 bases). Germline assignment: CDR1 ENHRY and CDR2 SYGVKD. The CDR3 has 12 amino acids. Trimming stripped 2 bases from V and 9 bases from J, with 10 bases between. The CDR3 here is CAISETGWSQYF. CDR3 in DNA: TGTGCCATCAGTGAGACAGGGTGGTCCCAGTACTTC.

There are a few counts of this clonotype. This chain links TRBV6-5 with TRBJ1-1; D perhaps matches TRBD1 (5 bases). The CDR3 is 15 amino acids. Germline values: CDR1 MNHEY, CDR2 SVGAGI. V dropped 4 bases and J dropped 7 bases, with 19 bases sitting between them. Here the CDR3 DNA reads TGTGCCAGCAGTTTGACGTGGGTGGCAGGGAGTGAAGCTTTCTTT. The encoded protein is CASSLTWVAGSEAFF.

The V and J genes are TRBV5-1 and TRBJ2-3; D is perhaps TRBD1 (6 bases). Germline V CDR1 and CDR2: SGHRS, YFSETQ. The CDR3 totals 15 residues. The V end was cut by 5 bases, the J end by 2 bases, with 15 bases between. The CDR3: CASSPQGWDTDTQYF. CDR3 nucleotides: TGCGCCAGCAGTCCACAGGGATGGGACACAGATACGCAGTATTTT.

This chain joins TRBV20-1 and TRBJ2-1; TRBD1 might be the D (6 bases). The V end was cut by 1 base, the J end by 5 bases, with 9 bases between. Germline assignment: CDR1 DFQATT and CDR2 SNEGSKA (reference sequence). CDR3 size: 13 residues. CDR3 sequence reads: CSARVAGDNEQFF. The CDR3, as DNA: TGCAGTGCTAGAGTGGCAGGGGACAATGAGCAGTTCTTC.

This rearrangement joins TRBV5-6 to TRBJ2-1; D gene uncertain. Trimming took off 3 bases at V and 6 bases at J, with 10 bases between the two ends. This CDR3 is built from 13 residues. CDR1 is SGHDT and CDR2 is YYEEEE in the germline V gene. The CDR3 is CASSSLLGNEQFF. The CDR3 region has the DNA TGTGCCAGCAGCTCGTTACTCGGCAATGAGCAGTTCTTC.

This clonotype was counted only a few times. V gene TRBV24-1 combines with J gene TRBJ2-3; possible D gene TRBD1, 5 bases. The CDR3 consists of 17 residues. Germline V gives CDR1 KGHDR, CDR2 SFDVKD. V gave up 0 bases and J gave up 2 bases, with 14 bases separating them. The CDR3 spells CATSDLPREGPTDTQYF. The CDR3 nucleotides read TGTGCCACCAGTGATTTGCCCAGGGAAGGGCCCACAGATACGCAGTATTTT.

The chain joins TRBV19 to TRBJ1-2, with a weak D call TRBD1 (5 bases). CDR1 and CDR2 (germline): LNHDA, SQIVND (reference sequence). The CDR3 runs 13 residues. V lost 5 bases, J lost 3 bases, and 10 bases lay in between. Here the CDR3 DNA reads TGTGCCAGTAGTGCCCCGGGACACTATGGCTACACCTTC. Its translation: CASSAPGHYGYTF.

This clonotype is classed as medium-sized. This chain links TRBV7-2 with TRBJ2-7; D remains ambiguous. Deletions cut 5 bases from V and 2 bases from J, with 10 bases between. Germline loops: CDR1 SGHTA, CDR2 FQGNSA. The CDR3 covers 13 residues. The CDR3, as DNA: TGTGCCAGCAGCCCCCCATCGGCCTACGAGCAGTACTTC. It is translated as CASSPPSAYEQYF.

The chain links TRBV20-1 to TRBJ2-2; D is perhaps TRBD2 (6 bases). CDR1 and CDR2 from the germline V gene are DFQATT and SNEGSKA (reference sequence). The length of the CDR3 is 15 residues. Trimming shortened V by 5 bases and J by 2 bases, and 15 bases separated the two germline ends. CDR3 in amino acids: CSASPGEKNTGELFF. In DNA, the CDR3 is TGCAGTGCTTCGCCGGGAGAGAAAAACACCGGGGAGCTGTTTTTT.

This clonotype counts as medium-sized. The rearrangement joins TRBV29-1 to TRBJ1-1; 8 bases match TRBD1. In germline, CDR1 is SQVTM, CDR2 ANQGSEA. This CDR3 spans 14 amino acids. V dropped 6 bases and J dropped 0; count of bases not matched to a gene: 6. Written as DNA, the CDR3 is TGCAGCGTAAGACAGGGGAATGTGAACACTGAAGCTTTCTTT. Its translation is CSVRQGNVNTEAFF.

This clonotype was seen more than once but under ten times. The chain links TRBV10-3 to TRBJ1-4; possible D gene TRBD1, 5 bases. Germline loops: CDR1 ENHRY, CDR2 SYGVKD. Between the trimmed V and J ends, which lost 4 bases and 6 bases, there was a span of 18 bases. The CDR3 extends over 16 amino acids. DNA of the CDR3: TGTGCCATCAGTGGCCAGGACGCCGGGGGTGATGAAAAACTGTTTTTT. Encoded protein: CAISGQDAGGDEKLFF.

The V call is TRBV5-1, the J call TRBJ2-1, with 10 bases identical to TRBD2. This CDR3 is 15 amino acids long. V was clipped by 1 base and J by 4 bases; unmatched bases: 2. The germline V gene has CDR1 SGHRS and CDR2 YFSETQ. CDR3 nucleotides: TGCGCCAGCAGCTTGCGACTAGCGGGTTACAATGAGCAGTTCTTC. The encoded protein is CASSLRLAGYNEQFF.

V and J are TRBV5-1 and TRBJ2-5; D remains ambiguous. Trimming took 6 bases from V and 5 from J, leaving 14 bases between them. This CDR3 contains 13 residues. The germline V gene encodes CDR1 SGHRS and CDR2 YFSETQ. This CDR3 is CASNFETAETQYF. The CDR3 nucleotides are TGCGCCAGCAACTTTGAAACAGCGGAGACCCAGTACTTC.

This clonotype was counted a few times. The chain links TRBV18 to TRBJ1-1; D unclear. Germline assignment: CDR1 KGHSH and CDR2 LQKENI. Trimming took off 0 bases at V and 2 bases at J, with 7 bases between the two ends. The CDR3 loop spans 14 amino acids. The CDR3 loop is CASSPPKANTEAFF. CDR3 in DNA: TGTGCCAGCTCACCACCGAAAGCTAACACTGAAGCTTTCTTT. Supplemented by reference TRBV18 and TRBJ1-1, the full variable domain reads NAGVMQNPRHLVRRRGQEARLRCSPMKGHSHVYWYRQLPEEGLKFMVYLQKENIIDESGMPKERFSAEFPKEGPSILRIQQVVRGDSAAYFCASSPPKANTEAFFGQGTRLTVV.